The present TCR beta chain was sequenced within a study of patients and donors after allogeneic stem cell transplantation. Unmatched junction bases numbered 12, after V lost 4 bases and J lost 5 bases. The CDR3 runs 16 residues. TCRdb reprocessed the RT-PCR reads with MiXCR, giving one entry per CDR3 protein. The table has around 240,000 distinct CDR3 sequences, less than 15% seen once. The rearrangement links TRBV12-3 or TRBV12-4 to TRBJ1-1; 8 nucleotides match TRBD1. The source of this sequence is a human donor who was either an allogeneic HSCT recipient or a stem cell or donor lymphocyte infusion donor (not recorded which). It is not recorded whose cells these are; they may come from a transplant donor. The sequenced sample was blood, either unsorted or a sorted T cell fraction (not recorded which). The CDR3 region is CASSSWTGLGDTEAFF. The CDR3 coding sequence is TGTGCCAGCAGTTCGTGGACAGGGCTAGGGGATACTGAAGCTTTCTTT.